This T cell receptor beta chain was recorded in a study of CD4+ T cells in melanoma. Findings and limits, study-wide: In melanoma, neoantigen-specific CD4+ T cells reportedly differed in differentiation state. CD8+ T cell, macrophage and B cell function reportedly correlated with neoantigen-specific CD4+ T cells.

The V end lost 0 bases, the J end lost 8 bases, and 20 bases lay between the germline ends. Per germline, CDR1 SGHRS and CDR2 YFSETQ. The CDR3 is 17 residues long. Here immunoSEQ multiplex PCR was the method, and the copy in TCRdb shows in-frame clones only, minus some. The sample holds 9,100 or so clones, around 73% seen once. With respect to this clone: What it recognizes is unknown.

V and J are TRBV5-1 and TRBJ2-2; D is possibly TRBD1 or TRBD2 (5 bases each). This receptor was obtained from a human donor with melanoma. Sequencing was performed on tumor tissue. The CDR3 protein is CASSLEGNLYWGGELFF. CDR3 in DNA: TGCGCCAGCAGCTTGGAGGGGAACCTATACTGGGGGGGGGAGCTGTTTTTT.